Shown below are 8 T cell receptor beta chains from a single sample sequenced in a study of OX40 agonist ivuxolimab in advanced cancers. Using immunoSEQ multiplex PCR, the repertoire was profiled, and TCRdb retains in-frame clones only, with some absent. Among about 81,000 clones listed, 88% were seen once. The sequenced sample was CD4+ or CD8+ T cells sorted from blood, obtained in a trial of the OX40 agonist ivuxolimab. The receptor source for this set is an adult with an advanced solid tumor such as melanoma, head and neck, liver or kidney cancer.

This chain joins TRBV11-3 and TRBJ2-7; the D call may be TRBD1 or TRBD2 (5 bases each). The CDR3 totals 13 residues. CDR1 and CDR2 from the germline V gene are SGHNT and YENEEA. V was cut by 5 bases and J by 6 bases, with 14 bases left in between. CDR3 nucleotide sequence: TGTGCCAGCAGCGCGCCGGGGCTGAGCGAGCAGTACTTC. It specifies CASSAPGLSEQYF.

The chain joins TRBV19 to TRBJ1-2; no clear D. The CDR3 loop spans 13 amino acids. Germline V CDR1 and CDR2: LNHDA, SQIVND (reference sequence). Trimming took 7 bases from V and 0 from J, leaving 9 bases between them. This CDR3 reads CASKWNTNYGYTF. CDR3 coding DNA: TGTGCCAGTAAATGGAATACTAACTATGGCTACACCTTC.

This clone was detected only once. The chain combines TRBV6-1 with TRBJ1-1, with a weak D call TRBD1 (6 bases). CDR1 is MNHNS, CDR2 SASEGT, per germline. CDR3 length: 10 residues. V was pared by 8 bases and J by 10 bases, with 11 bases between. The CDR3 DNA follows: TGTGCCAGCCCTCAGGGGAGAGCTTTCTTT. This gives the protein CASPQGRAFF.

This rearrangement joins TRBV6-1 to TRBJ1-1; TRBD1 matches 7 bases. This CDR3 contains 13 residues. Germline lookup yields CDR1 MNHNS and CDR2 SASEGT. Unmatched junction bases numbered 0, after V lost 1 base and J lost 4 bases. The CDR3 nucleotides are TGTGCCAGCAGTGAAGACAGGGGCACTGAAGCTTTCTTT. Protein: CASSEDRGTEAFF.

About this clone: Other DNA variants within this sample encode the same CDR3. V usage is TRBV5-4 and J usage is TRBJ2-7; D is uncertain. CDR1 and CDR2 (germline): SGHNT, YYREEE (reference sequence). This CDR3 is 11 amino acids long. V lost 4 bases and J lost 6, with 8 bases in between. The CDR3 here is CASSLRGEQYF. CDR3 bases: TGTGCCAGCAGCCTTCGAGGCGAGCAGTACTTC.

V usage is TRBV7-9 and J usage is TRBJ2-2; D is possibly TRBD1 (6 bases). The germline V and J ends were trimmed by 5 bases and 5 bases, with 15 bases remaining between them. The germline CDR1 and CDR2 sequences are SEHNR and FQNEAQ (reference sequence). There are 15 residues in the CDR3. Written as DNA, the CDR3 is TGTGCCAGCAGCGTACAGGGTATGGTGACCGGGGAGCTGTTTTTT. Its translation: CASSVQGMVTGELFF.

The rearrangement links TRBV29-1 to TRBJ2-7; D possibly uses TRBD1 or TRBD2 (5 bases each). Germline V gene lookup returns CDR1 SQVTM and CDR2 ANQGSEA. CDR3 length equals 13 residues. Trimming left V 3 bases short and J 6 bases short, with 15 bases between. CDR3 DNA sequence: TGCAGCGTTGAGGGGGATCCTAGGTGCGAGCAGTACTTC. This gives the protein CSVEGDPRCEQYF.

The chain carries TRBV29-1 and TRBJ1-2, with 9 bases identical to TRBD1. After removal of 6 bases from V and 7 bases from J, the junction contained 6 bases not matched to a gene. CDR3 size: 12 residues. CDR1 and CDR2 from the germline V gene are SQVTM and ANQGSEA. The CDR3 DNA is TGCAGCGTGGGGACAGGGTTGGGTGGCTACACCTTC. Amino acid sequence: CSVGTGLGGYTF.